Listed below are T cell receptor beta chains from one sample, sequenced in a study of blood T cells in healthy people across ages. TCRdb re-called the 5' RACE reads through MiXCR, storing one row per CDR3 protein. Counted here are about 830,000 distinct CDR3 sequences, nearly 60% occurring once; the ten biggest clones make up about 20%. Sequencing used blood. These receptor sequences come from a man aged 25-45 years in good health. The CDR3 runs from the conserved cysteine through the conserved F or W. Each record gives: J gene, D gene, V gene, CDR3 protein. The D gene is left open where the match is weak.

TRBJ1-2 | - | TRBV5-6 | CASSLAQGSDGYTF
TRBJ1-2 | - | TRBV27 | CASSSSVGEVEYGYTF
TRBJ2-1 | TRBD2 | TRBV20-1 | CSARGYGGSSGSSYNEQFF
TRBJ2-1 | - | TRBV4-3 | CASSQETGESEQFF
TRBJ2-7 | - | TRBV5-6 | CASSFWTGSYEQYF
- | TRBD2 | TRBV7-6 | CASTHSSGSYEQYF
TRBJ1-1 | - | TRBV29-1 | CSADGAFPGYEAFF
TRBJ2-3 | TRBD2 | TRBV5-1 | CASRTSGDTDTQYF
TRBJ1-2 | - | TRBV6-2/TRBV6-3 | CASSYSKAYGYTF
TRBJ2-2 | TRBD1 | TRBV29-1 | CSATRQGNTGELFF
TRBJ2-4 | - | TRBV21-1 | CASTQGFQQERLAKNIQYF
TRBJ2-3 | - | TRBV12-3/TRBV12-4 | CASSFHRRERWYF
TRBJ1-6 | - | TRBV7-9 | CAMAEQGGNSPLHF
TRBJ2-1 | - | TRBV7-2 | CASSLVVGAGYNEQFF
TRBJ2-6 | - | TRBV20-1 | CSAHDWANVLTF
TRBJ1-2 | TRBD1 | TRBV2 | CASSRDRESSGYTF
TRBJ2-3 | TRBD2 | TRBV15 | CATGNQFLAGRSTDTQYF
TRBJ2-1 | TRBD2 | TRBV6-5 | CASSPWTSGGFNEQFF
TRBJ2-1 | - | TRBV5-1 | CASSNTGTNNEQFF
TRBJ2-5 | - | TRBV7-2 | CASAGWNEQYF
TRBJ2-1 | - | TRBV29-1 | CSGVPHLYNEQFF
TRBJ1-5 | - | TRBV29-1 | CSAGTVNQPQHF
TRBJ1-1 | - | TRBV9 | CASKGANTEAFF
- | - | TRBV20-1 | CSGEYYEQYF
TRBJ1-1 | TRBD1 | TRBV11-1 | CASSFSIQGTEAFF
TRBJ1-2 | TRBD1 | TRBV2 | CASSVTGWDYTF
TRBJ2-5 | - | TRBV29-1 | CSVKEGTTRGETQYF
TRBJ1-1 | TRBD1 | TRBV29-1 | CSVRTGTEAFF
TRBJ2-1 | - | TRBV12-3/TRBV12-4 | CASSFKGGYNEQFF
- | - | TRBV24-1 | CATARVVWRPVYEQYF
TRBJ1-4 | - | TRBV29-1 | CSVRVLEKLFF
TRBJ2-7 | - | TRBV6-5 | CASSSSFSRAGSSYEQYF
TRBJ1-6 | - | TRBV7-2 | CASSLIHSPLHF
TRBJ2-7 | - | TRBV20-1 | CSAARTAGYEQYF
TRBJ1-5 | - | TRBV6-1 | CASSEGIWNQPQHF
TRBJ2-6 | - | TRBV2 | CASSDPVIRDGDSGANVLTF
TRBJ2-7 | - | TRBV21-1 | CASSSRAVREQYF
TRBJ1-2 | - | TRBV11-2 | CASRHIGSGGGHTF
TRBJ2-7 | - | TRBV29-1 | CSVEDSSAYEQYF
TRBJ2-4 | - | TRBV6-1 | CASSETKNIQYF
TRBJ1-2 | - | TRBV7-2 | CASSSPTTNYGYTF
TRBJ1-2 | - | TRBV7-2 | CASSLGALANYGYTF
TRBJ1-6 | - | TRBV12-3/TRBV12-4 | CASRGWGPSPLHF
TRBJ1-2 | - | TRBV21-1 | CAAQNDGYTF
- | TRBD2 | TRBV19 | CASSSLGTSSYEQYF
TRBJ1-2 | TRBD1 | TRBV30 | CAWSLDRGYGYTF
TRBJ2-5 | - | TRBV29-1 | CSVIGVGMGSREQYF
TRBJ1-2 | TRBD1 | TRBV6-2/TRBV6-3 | CASRSTSGTVLGYTF
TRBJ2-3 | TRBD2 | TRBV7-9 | CATSPGLGGDTQYF
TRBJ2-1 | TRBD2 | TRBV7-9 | CASSPYSGAEQFF
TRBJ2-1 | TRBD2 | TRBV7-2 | CASSLRAGLAGYNEQFF
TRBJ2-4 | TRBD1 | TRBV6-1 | CASSGTGDREQYF